These 23 T cell receptor beta chains came from one sample sequenced in a study of T cell responses to AZD1222 COVID-19 vaccine (TCRdb year 2021). The time point tag for this specimen amounts to: about 28 days (+/-7) after the second vaccine dose. Library preparation was by the immunoSEQ multiplex PCR assay. The clones in this table, taken by TCRdb from immuneACCESS, are in-frame only. Not every clone is retained; where verified, under half of the shortfall comes from an unresolved V gene, and the cause of the rest is unknown. For this sample the table gives around 130,000 clones, of which 91% were detected only once. Roughly 2% of the sample lies in the top ten. Sequenced here: peripheral blood, sampled 28 days after the second AZD1222 dose. The receptor source for this set is an adult who received the AZD1222 COVID-19 vaccine.

The DNA of the CDR3 is TGTGCCAGCAGTCAGGGCAATCAGCCCCAGCATTTT. It encodes CASSQGNQPQHF. V is TRBV12-3 or TRBV12-4 and J is TRBJ1-5; D is uncertain. This CDR3 region has 12 residues. Trimming removed 5 bases at V and 2 bases at J, with 4 bases between.

This chain joins TRBV7-8 and TRBJ1-1; D gene uncertain. Germline V gives CDR1 SGHVS, CDR2 FQNEAQ. This CDR3 has 16 amino acids. Trimming removed 5 bases from V and 0 bases from J, with 16 bases in between. The CDR3 coding sequence is TGTGCCAGCAGCCCACGGGGTCCGTACATGAACACTGAAGCTTTCTTT. It yields the protein CASSPRGPYMNTEAFF.

V usage is TRBV6-5 and J usage is TRBJ2-2; no clear D. The germline gives CDR1 MNHEY, CDR2 SVGAGI. V was clipped by 0 bases and J by 3 bases, with 8 bases between them. The CDR3 length is 15 residues. The CDR3 spells CASSYSQQDTGELFF. Here the CDR3 DNA reads TGTGCCAGCAGTTACTCCCAGCAGGACACCGGGGAGCTGTTTTTT.

This clone showed up just once. The genes are TRBV7-2 and TRBJ2-2, with D possibly TRBD1 on 6 matching bases. Trimming stripped 4 bases from V and 3 bases from J, with 9 bases between. The germline V gene encodes CDR1 SGHTA and CDR2 FQGNSA. The CDR3 is 14 amino acids. For the CDR3, the DNA is TGTGCCAGCAGCTCACAGGGAGACACCGGGGAGCTGTTTTTT. Translation gives CASSSQGDTGELFF.

The chain is built from TRBV7-2 and TRBJ2-7; TRBD1 matches 9 bases. This CDR3 contains 13 residues. V gave up 4 bases and J gave up 5 bases; unmatched junction bases: 3. Germline CDR1 reads SGHTA; CDR2 reads FQGNSA. The CDR3 spells CASSSTGGNEQYV. The CDR3 DNA sequence: TGTGCCAGCAGCTCGACAGGGGGAAACGAGCAGTACGTC.

The J gene is TRBJ2-3, the V gene TRBV14; D possibly corresponds to TRBD2 (5 bases). The CDR3 has 18 residues. V was clipped by 0 bases and J by 1 base, with 17 bases between them. Germline lookup yields CDR1 SGHDN and CDR2 FVKESK. The CDR3 DNA is TGTGCCAGCAGCCAAGATTGGGCGGGCGATTCCGGCACAGATACGCAGTATTTT. Translated, it gives CASSQDWAGDSGTDTQYF.

This clone appeared a single time. The chain couples TRBV5-5 to TRBJ1-1; D call uncertain. Germline lookup yields CDR1 SGHKS and CDR2 YYEKEE (reference sequence). Deletions cut 4 bases from V and 1 base from J, with 11 bases between. The CDR3 is 14 residues long. The chain's CDR3 is CASSPRASNTEAFF. The CDR3, as DNA: TGTGCCAGCAGCCCAAGGGCCTCGAACACTGAAGCTTTCTTT.

J is TRBJ2-4 and V is TRBV24-1, with D perhaps matching TRBD1 or TRBD2 (6 bases each). Germline V gene lookup returns CDR1 KGHDR and CDR2 SFDVKD. The CDR3 spans 21 residues. Trimming removed 4 bases from V and 0 bases from J, with 27 bases in between. The CDR3 DNA reads as TGTGCCACCAGTGAACTGAAAACACAGGGCGGGGATCCTCTAGCCAAAAACATTCAGTACTTC. This encodes CATSELKTQGGDPLAKNIQYF.

This chain links TRBV9 with TRBJ2-6, with D perhaps matching TRBD1 or TRBD2 (6 bases each). V dropped 0 bases and J dropped 2 bases, with 15 bases sitting between them. This CDR3 is built from 18 residues. CDR1 SGDLS and CDR2 YYNGEE come from the germline V gene. In DNA form, the CDR3 reads TGTGCCAGCAGCGTAGACGTACGGGGGCTAGCTGGGGCCAACGTCCTGACTTTC. It codes for CASSVDVRGLAGANVLTF. The whole variable domain, filled in from reference TRBV9 and TRBJ2-6, reads DSGVTQTPKHLITATGQRVTLRCSPRSGDLSVYWYQQSLDQGLQFLIQYYNGEERAKGNILERFSAQQFPDLHSELNLSSLELGDSALYFCASSVDVRGLAGANVLTFGAGSRLTVL.

This clone was observed a single time. The CDR3 sequence is CASSQDAMNTEAFF. CDR3 nucleotides: TGTGCCAGCAGCCAAGACGCAATGAACACTGAAGCTTTCTTT. The chain recombines TRBV3-1 (or the pseudogene TRBV3-2) with TRBJ1-1; D remains ambiguous. Deletions cut 0 bases from V and 0 bases from J, with 5 bases between. The CDR3 has 14 amino acids. Germline lookup yields CDR1 LGHDT and CDR2 YNNKEL (reference sequence).

The V gene is TRBV6-5, the J gene TRBJ2-5; maybe TRBD2 (5 bases). The CDR3 contains 14 residues. CDR1 MNHEY and CDR2 SVGAGI come from the germline V gene. V shed 2 bases and J shed 5 bases, with 12 bases lying between them. The CDR3 here is CASSYRPGTETQYF. The CDR3 DNA reads as TGTGCCAGCAGTTACCGTCCGGGAACGGAGACCCAGTACTTC.

This chain uses TRBV7-9 with TRBJ1-3; D is unresolved. The CDR3 has 14 amino acids. Germline V gives CDR1 SEHNR, CDR2 FQNEAQ (reference sequence). The V and J ends lost 5 bases and 3 bases respectively, with 11 bases between them. The CDR3 region is CASSQRSLGNTIYF. CDR3 sequence (DNA): TGTGCCAGCAGCCAGAGGAGCCTTGGAAACACCATATATTTT.

This clone showed up just once. The chain couples TRBV5-1 to TRBJ2-5, with TRBD2 identical over 7 bases. The germline V gene has CDR1 SGHRS and CDR2 YFSETQ. V dropped 4 bases and J dropped 10; count of bases not matched to a gene: 13. The CDR3 sequence is 14 residues long. The CDR3 region is CASSRAGPRSDQYF. DNA for the CDR3: TGCGCCAGCAGCCGAGCGGGACCTCGGTCTGACCAGTACTTC.

The chain combines TRBV7-2 with TRBJ2-7, with TRBD2 as a possible D gene (6 bases). Deletions cut 5 bases from V and 2 bases from J, with 16 bases between. The length of the CDR3 is 15 residues. Per the germline V gene, CDR1 is SGHTA and CDR2 is FQGNSA. The DNA for the CDR3 is TGTGCCAGCAGCACCTCCGGGCGGGGAGCCTACGAGCAGTACGTC. It yields the protein CASSTSGRGAYEQYV.

This chain links TRBV24-1 with TRBJ2-2; D possibly corresponds to TRBD1 (5 bases). The CDR3 sequence is 15 residues long. The V gene's germline CDR1 is KGHDR and CDR2 SFDVKD. V was pared by 5 bases and J by 1 base, with 10 bases between. This CDR3 is CATSVGHLNTGELFF. The CDR3 nucleotides are TGTGCCACCAGTGTGGGGCACCTGAACACCGGGGAGCTGTTTTTT.

V usage is TRBV27 and J usage is TRBJ1-6, with TRBD1 as a possible D gene (5 bases). V lost 4 bases and J 8 bases, leaving 15 bases between the germline ends. The germline V gene has CDR1 MNHEY and CDR2 SMNVEV (reference sequence). The CDR3 is made up of 15 amino acids. CDR3 sequence reads: CASSSRRDFYSPLHF. CDR3 DNA sequence: TGTGCCAGCAGTTCCCGCCGGGACTTCTATTCACCCCTCCACTTT.

By share, this clone counts as medium-sized. The CDR3 sequence is CASSSRAGGSYNEQFF. As DNA, the CDR3 is TGTGCCAGCAGCTCCAGAGCGGGAGGCTCCTACAATGAGCAGTTCTTC. The chain recombines TRBV11-3 with TRBJ2-1; 9 positions match TRBD2. Trimming cost V 4 bases and J 0 bases; bases outside gene matches: 4. CDR1 and CDR2 from the germline V gene are SGHNT and YENEEA. CDR3 length: 16 amino acids.

J is TRBJ1-6 and V is TRBV9; D unresolved. The V gene lost 0 bases and the J gene lost 7 bases, with 8 bases spanning the gap. The CDR3 length is 14 residues. CDR1 is SGDLS and CDR2 is YYNGEE in the germline V gene. The CDR3 coding sequence is TGTGCCAGCAGCGTAGCGGCAGAGAATTCACCCCTCCACTTT. Translating it yields CASSVAAENSPLHF. Looking up the rest from reference TRBV9 and TRBJ1-6 gives the full variable domain: DSGVTQTPKHLITATGQRVTLRCSPRSGDLSVYWYQQSLDQGLQFLIQYYNGEERAKGNILERFSAQQFPDLHSELNLSSLELGDSALYFCASSVAAENSPLHFGNGTRLTVT.

The chain employs TRBV10-3 and TRBJ1-1; D is possibly TRBD1 (6 bases). V was cut by 11 bases and J by 5 bases, with 21 bases left in between. The germline V gene encodes CDR1 ENHRY and CDR2 SYGVKD. This CDR3 is 14 amino acids long. Written as DNA, the CDR3 is TGTGCCGTGAAGTGGGAACAGGGTAAGACTGAAGCTTTCTTT. Protein product: CAVKWEQGKTEAFF.

The chain uses TRBV5-1 and TRBJ1-2; 8 nucleotides agree with TRBD1. The germline V gene has CDR1 SGHRS and CDR2 YFSETQ. Trimming cost V 5 bases and J 7 bases; bases outside gene matches: 4. The CDR3 has 12 residues. CDR3 in DNA: TGCGCCAGCAGGTACGACAGGGGTGGCTACACCTTC. Encoded protein: CASRYDRGGYTF.

The gene calls are TRBV5-1 and TRBJ2-3; no definite D call. There are 13 residues in the CDR3. V was cut by 3 bases and J by 2 bases, with 7 bases left in between. The germline CDR1 and CDR2 sequences are SGHRS and YFSETQ. The chain's CDR3 is CASSYGPTDTQYF. For the CDR3, the DNA is TGCGCCAGCAGCTATGGGCCCACAGATACGCAGTATTTT.

This rearrangement joins TRBV29-1 to TRBJ1-4; perhaps TRBD1 as D (6 bases). The ends were cut back, 7 bases at V and 1 base at J, with 10 bases in the middle. CDR1 and CDR2 from the germline V gene are SQVTM and ANQGSEA. The CDR3 covers 13 residues. The CDR3 DNA follows: TGCAGCGCTTCAGGGGAAACTAATGAAAAACTGTTTTTT. As protein: CSASGETNEKLFF.

V usage is TRBV13 and J usage is TRBJ2-3; tentatively, D is TRBD2 (6 bases). Trimming removed 5 bases at V and 9 bases at J, with 15 bases between. The CDR3 has 13 residues. CDR1 is PRHDT, CDR2 FYEKMQ, per germline (reference sequence). This CDR3 reads CASSNRDFDTQYF. In DNA, the CDR3 is TGTGCCAGCAGCAACCGGGACTTCGACACGCAGTATTTT. Using reference TRBV13 and TRBJ2-3 for the parts outside the CDR3, the full variable domain is AAGVIQSPRHLIKEKRETATLKCYPIPRHDTVYWYQQGPGQDPQFLISFYEKMQSDKGSIPDRFSAQQFSDYHSELNMSSLELGDSALYFCASSNRDFDTQYFGPGTRLTVL.